Presented here are 27 T cell receptor beta chains from one specimen sequenced in a study of blood T cell repertoires in COVID-19. Profiled with immunoSEQ multiplex PCR; TCRdb holds only in-frame clones, not every one. The sample holds some 200,000 clones, more than 65% seen once. Material: peripheral blood. The receptors stem from a human donor with acute or convalescent COVID-19. The donor label of this sample is uncertain.

This clone showed up just once. The rearrangement links TRBV6-1 to TRBJ2-2; 7 nucleotides agree with TRBD1. The J segment lost 6 bases and the V segment lost 2 bases, leaving 3 bases of the junction unmatched. CDR1 and CDR2 (germline): MNHNS, SASEGT. This CDR3 is built from 14 residues. This CDR3 is CASSENRGAGELFF. The CDR3 region has the DNA TGTGCCAGCAGTGAAAACAGGGGCGCCGGGGAGCTGTTTTTT.

V usage is TRBV29-1 and J usage is TRBJ1-1; the D gene is possibly TRBD1 (5 bases). The CDR3 runs to 13 residues. CDR1 and CDR2 from the germline V gene are SQVTM and ANQGSEA. V was shortened by 5 bases and J by 1 base, with 11 bases between the two germline ends. Written as DNA, the CDR3 is TGCAGCGTTTTCGGGGGAGAGAACACTGAAGCTTTCTTT. Translated, it gives CSVFGGENTEAFF.

The rearrangement links TRBV30 to TRBJ1-5, with TRBD1 as a possible D gene (6 bases). CDR3 length: 16 amino acids. Deletions cut 0 bases from V and 9 bases from J, with 21 bases between. Germline values: CDR1 GTSNPN, CDR2 SVGIG (reference sequence). CDR3 coding DNA: TGTGCCTGGAGTGTAGATCCCGCCAGGGGCAGAGTGCCCCAGCATTTT. Its protein product is CAWSVDPARGRVPQHF. Full variable domain (remainder filled in from reference TRBV30 and TRBJ1-5): SQTIHQWPATLVQPVGSPLSLECTVEGTSNPNLYWYRQAAGRGLQLLFYSVGIGQISSEVPQNLSASRPQDRQFILSSKKLLLSDSGFYLCAWSVDPARGRVPQHFGDGTRLSIL.

The chain joins TRBV28 to TRBJ2-7; TRBD1 aligns across 7 bases. This CDR3 has 11 residues. From germline, CDR1 is MDHEN and CDR2 SYDVKM. The V segment lost 7 bases and the J segment 7 bases; nucleotides outside the gene matches: 4. CDR3 loop: CASTTGWEQYF. The CDR3 DNA sequence: TGTGCCAGCACGACAGGGTGGGAGCAGTACTTC. Supplemented by reference TRBV28 and TRBJ2-7, the full variable domain reads DVKVTQSSRYLVKRTGEKVFLECVQDMDHENMFWYRQDPGLGLRLIYFSYDVKMKEKGDIPEGYSVSREKKERFSLILESASTNQTSMYLCASTTGWEQYFGPGTRLTVT.

The rearrangement links TRBV30 to TRBJ1-1; D may be TRBD1 (6 bases). CDR3 length: 13 residues. Trimming cost V 4 bases and J 4 bases, with 13 bases left between them. The germline gives CDR1 GTSNPN, CDR2 SVGIG (reference sequence). The DNA for the CDR3 is TGTGCCTGGACCCCAGGGGCGGGCACTGAAGCTTTCTTT. Translation: CAWTPGAGTEAFF.

About this clone: The junction differs from germline at one of its ends, possibly a read error. The V call is TRBV4-1, the J call TRBJ2-3; 14 bases map to TRBD2. Germline loops: CDR1 MGHRA, CDR2 YSYEKL. The CDR3 sequence is 12 residues long. CDR3 protein: CASSQMGTSGGF. The CDR3 DNA follows: TGCGCCAGCAGCCAAATGGGGACTAGCGGGGGATTT.

This rearrangement joins TRBV7-2 to TRBJ1-5; 7 bases align to TRBD1. Germline loops: CDR1 SGHTA, CDR2 FQGNSA. V lost 2 bases to trimming and J lost 4 bases; unmatched junction nucleotides: 2. The CDR3 covers 14 residues. The CDR3 loop reads CASSLSTGNQPQHF. DNA of the CDR3: TGTGCCAGCAGCTTATCGACAGGGAATCAGCCCCAGCATTTT.

The DNA of the CDR3 is TGTGCCTGGAGCGGGGACAGGATTTACACTGAAGCTTTCTTT. Residues: CAWSGDRIYTEAFF. This chain links TRBV30 with TRBJ1-1; 8 positions match TRBD1. The CDR3 consists of 14 residues. CDR1 is GTSNPN, CDR2 SVGIG, per germline (reference sequence). The V and J ends lost 3 bases and 3 bases, in that order; junction bases with no gene match: 6.

The CDR3 DNA reads as TGTGCCAGCACGTTTAGCGGGGGCTCCTACAATGAGCAGTTCTTC. The encoded protein is CASTFSGGSYNEQFF. V is TRBV6-5 and J is TRBJ2-1; 9 bases agree with TRBD2. This CDR3 region has 15 residues. The J segment lost 0 bases and the V segment lost 7 bases, leaving 4 bases of the junction unmatched. Germline assignment: CDR1 MNHEY and CDR2 SVGAGI.

This sequence joins TRBV15 and TRBJ1-2, with D unresolved. Deletions cut 1 base from V and 8 bases from J, with 20 bases between. The CDR3 contains 16 residues. The germline V gene encodes CDR1 LNHNV and CDR2 YYDKDF (reference sequence). The CDR3 loop reads CATSRAMAGSLRGYTF. The CDR3 bases are TGTGCCACCAGCAGAGCCATGGCGGGCTCTCTCAGGGGCTACACCTTC.

This chain connects TRBV2 to TRBJ2-1, with 7 positions matching TRBD2. V trimming: 6 bases; J trimming: 0 bases; junction bases outside the gene matches: 11. This CDR3 is built from 17 residues. Germline CDR1 SNHLY, CDR2 FYNNEI. The CDR3 region is CASRGGQSGISYNEQFF. The DNA for the CDR3 is TGTGCCAGCAGGGGGGGTCAAAGCGGGATCTCCTACAATGAGCAGTTCTTC.

V usage is TRBV4-2 and J usage is TRBJ1-2; possibly TRBD1 for D (5 bases). V lost 0 bases, J lost 4 bases, and 9 bases lay in between. CDR3 length: 14 amino acids. CDR1 and CDR2 (germline): LGHNA, YNFKEQ. The DNA of the CDR3 is TGTGCCAGCAGCCAAGAACAGGTAGCCTATGGCTACACCTTC. Translation gives CASSQEQVAYGYTF.

The chain combines TRBV5-6 with TRBJ1-1; D is perhaps TRBD1 (6 bases). The CDR3 consists of 15 residues. Trimming left V 4 bases short and J 0 bases short, with 13 bases between. Looked up from germline, CDR1 is SGHDT and CDR2 is YYEEEE. CDR3 residues: CASSRGNWVNTEAFF. The CDR3, as DNA: TGTGCCAGCAGCAGGGGGAATTGGGTGAACACTGAAGCTTTCTTT.

This chain links TRBV19 with TRBJ2-1; 8 positions match TRBD2. The CDR3 extends over 15 amino acids. Germline trimming cut 7 bases from V and 0 bases from J; bases unmatched to any gene: 5. CDR1 and CDR2 from the germline V gene are LNHDA and SQIVND (reference sequence). This CDR3 reads CASKREGPSYNEQFF. The CDR3 nucleotides are TGTGCCAGTAAACGGGAGGGCCCCTCCTACAATGAGCAGTTCTTC.

The V gene is TRBV5-1, the J gene TRBJ2-1; 9 nucleotides line up with TRBD1. CDR3 length: 19 amino acids. V lost 1 base to trimming and J lost 6 bases; unmatched junction nucleotides: 17. CDR1 and CDR2 from the germline V gene are SGHRS and YFSETQ. This chain's CDR3 is CASSLNPQTGTGNFNEQFF. CDR3 DNA: TGCGCCAGCAGCTTGAACCCGCAAACCGGGACAGGGAATTTCAATGAGCAGTTCTTC.

In its sample, this clone was seen once. The chain has TRBV5-6 and TRBJ1-2; D possibly corresponds to TRBD1 (6 bases). This CDR3 contains 14 residues. Germline lookup yields CDR1 SGHDT and CDR2 YYEEEE. V dropped 4 bases and J dropped 4 bases, with 14 bases sitting between them. The CDR3 reads CASSRIQGGYGYTF. The CDR3 nucleotides read TGTGCCAGCAGCCGTATACAGGGCGGCTATGGCTACACCTTC.

The chain employs TRBV27 and TRBJ2-1, with D perhaps matching TRBD1 (7 bases). The CDR3 is made up of 13 amino acids. Germline V lookup: CDR1 MNHEY, CDR2 SMNVEV (reference sequence). Trimming stripped 6 bases from V and 8 bases from J, with 14 bases between. CDR3 DNA: TGTGCCAGCAGGCGGGACAGCTCTCATGAGCAGTTCTTC. Residues: CASRRDSSHEQFF.

The J gene is TRBJ1-2, the V gene TRBV5-4; 10 bases match TRBD1. With V trimmed by 4 bases and J by 0 bases, 6 bases remained unmatched. The CDR3 is 16 residues long. Germline V gene data show CDR1 as SGHNT and CDR2 as YYREEE (reference sequence). The CDR3 DNA is TGTGCCAGCAGCCCCGGACAGGGGGGAGCTAACTATGGCTACACCTTC. Protein sequence: CASSPGQGGANYGYTF.

This sequence joins TRBV25-1 and TRBJ1-2; maybe TRBD1 (5 bases). V lost 4 bases, J lost 6 bases, and 18 bases lay in between. Germline CDR1 and CDR2: MGHDK and SYGVNS. This CDR3 region has 15 residues. Here the CDR3 reads CASSATTGGVNGYTF. CDR3 bases: TGTGCCAGCAGTGCTACCACAGGCGGTGTTAATGGCTACACCTTC.

The rearrangement joins TRBV18 to TRBJ1-2, with TRBD1 identical over 7 bases. The CDR3 length is 13 residues. CDR1 and CDR2 (germline): KGHSH, LQKENI. The ends lost 4 bases at V and 5 bases at J; junction bases unmatched: 4. The CDR3 spells CASSLRDRYGYTF. CDR3 nucleotide sequence: TGTGCCAGCTCACTACGGGACAGATATGGCTACACCTTC.

The chain uses TRBV6-5 and TRBJ2-7; TRBD2 agrees at 11 bases. The germline gives CDR1 MNHEY, CDR2 SVGAGI. The J segment lost 1 base and the V segment lost 6 bases, leaving 2 bases of the junction unmatched. CDR3 length equals 14 residues. The CDR3 DNA sequence: TGTGCCAGCAGACTAGCGGGGGATTCCTACGAGCAGTACTTC. It translates to CASRLAGDSYEQYF.

The rearrangement joins TRBV19 to TRBJ2-2; 10 bases fit TRBD1. The germline V gene has CDR1 LNHDA and CDR2 SQIVND (reference sequence). V dropped 8 bases and J dropped 8; count of bases not matched to a gene: 8. The length of the CDR3 is 14 residues. CDR3 in amino acids: CASWDRGVGGELFF. CDR3 nucleotides: TGTGCCAGTTGGGACAGGGGAGTAGGAGGGGAGCTGTTTTTT.

The chain couples TRBV5-1 to TRBJ2-3; D call uncertain. The CDR3 is 14 amino acids. Germline V gives CDR1 SGHRS, CDR2 YFSETQ. V dropped 6 bases and J dropped 3 bases, with 14 bases sitting between them. The CDR3 nucleotides are TGCGCCAGCACCCTAGTGGATGGTACAGATACGCAGTATTTT. Translation gives CASTLVDGTDTQYF.

The genes are TRBV27 and TRBJ1-1; 7 positions agree with TRBD1. CDR1 and CDR2 from the germline V gene are MNHEY and SMNVEV (reference sequence). The V gene end was trimmed by 3 bases and the J gene end by 6 bases; junction bases not matched to a gene: 10. This CDR3 contains 15 residues. In DNA, the CDR3 is TGTGCCAGCAGTTTCGGAGCAGGGGGAGTATCTGAAGCTTTCTTT. Amino acid sequence: CASSFGAGGVSEAFF.

This clone was detected only once. One junction end does not reproduce the germline sequence, and a read error may be involved. This chain joins TRBV7-7 and TRBJ2-3; 9 nucleotides agree with TRBD1. CDR1 SSHAT and CDR2 FNYEAQ come from the germline V gene (reference sequence). The CDR3 sequence is 14 residues long. The CDR3 sequence: CASSLRTGADTQYF. The CDR3 DNA follows: TGTGCTAGCAGCTTGAGGACAGGGGCCGATACGCAGTATTTT.

This clone was counted a single time. The chain uses TRBV19 and TRBJ1-2; D remains unclear. Trimming removed 2 bases from V and 8 bases from J, with 9 bases in between. The germline CDR1 and CDR2 sequences are LNHDA and SQIVND (reference sequence). The CDR3 has 12 amino acids. The CDR3 sequence is CASSINFSGYTF. The CDR3 DNA follows: TGTGCCAGTAGTATAAACTTTAGCGGCTACACCTTC.

This chain's CDR3 is CASISGRASTDTQYF. CDR3 nucleotides: TGCGCCAGCATTAGCGGGAGGGCGAGCACAGATACGCAGTATTTT. The V gene is TRBV5-1, the J gene TRBJ2-3, with 11 bases that match TRBD2. Trimming at V came to 6 bases and at J to 0 bases, leaving 3 bases not matched to a gene. This CDR3 region has 15 residues. Per the germline V gene, CDR1 is SGHRS and CDR2 is YFSETQ.